The rows below give T cell receptor beta chains drawn from one sample of a study of blood T cell repertoires in COVID-19. Sequenced by immunoSEQ multiplex PCR; TCRdb stores in-frame clones only, minus some. The sample lists 90,000 to 130,000 clones, 82% seen once, with 7.9% in the top ten. What was sequenced was peripheral blood. These receptors came from a man aged 65 to 85 with acute or convalescent COVID-19. The CDR3 runs from the conserved cysteine through the conserved F or W. The order of the fields is D gene, V gene, clone size, J gene, CDR3 protein, CDR3 DNA. D genes are given only for firm matches. Clone size is stated in some rows and not others, as once, few, many or a class when expanded.

D gene: TRBD1
V gene: TRBV5-1
clone size: .
J gene: TRBJ1-4
CDR3 protein: CASSLEGDRANEKLFF
CDR3 DNA: TGCGCCAGCAGCTTGGAGGGTGACAGGGCGAATGAAAAACTGTTTTTT

D gene: TRBD2
V gene: TRBV5-1
clone size: .
J gene: TRBJ2-1
CDR3 protein: CASSLLAGNNNEQFF
CDR3 DNA: TGCGCCAGCAGCCTACTAGCGGGTAATAACAATGAGCAGTTCTTC

D gene: TRBD2
V gene: TRBV19
clone size: .
J gene: TRBJ2-5
CDR3 protein: CASSTWTSGRGETQYF
CDR3 DNA: TGTGCCAGTAGTACATGGACTAGCGGGAGGGGAGAGACCCAGTACTTC

D gene: TRBD1
V gene: TRBV28
clone size: .
J gene: TRBJ1-4
CDR3 protein: CASSLGEQGASKTNEKLFF
CDR3 DNA: TGTGCCAGCAGTTTAGGAGAACAGGGGGCGTCGAAAACTAATGAAAAACTGTTTTTT

D gene: TRBD2
V gene: TRBV6-5
clone size: .
J gene: TRBJ2-7
CDR3 protein: CASRTIAGDSYEQYF
CDR3 DNA: TGTGCCAGCAGAACAATAGCGGGGGACTCCTACGAGCAGTACTTC

D gene: .
V gene: TRBV24-1
clone size: .
J gene: TRBJ1-5
CDR3 protein: CATSDNREPGTNQPQHF
CDR3 DNA: TGTGCCACCAGTGATAACAGGGAGCCTGGGACCAATCAGCCCCAGCATTTT

D gene: .
V gene: TRBV28
clone size: few
J gene: TRBJ1-5
CDR3 protein: CASSLGGTHNQPQHF
CDR3 DNA: TGTGCCAGCAGTTTGGGGGGGACGCATAATCAGCCCCAGCATTTT

D gene: .
V gene: TRBV19
clone size: .
J gene: TRBJ2-2
CDR3 protein: CASSIEGRGGELFF
CDR3 DNA: TGTGCCAGTAGTATAGAAGGCAGGGGCGGGGAGCTGTTTTTT

D gene: .
V gene: TRBV7-3
clone size: .
J gene: TRBJ2-2
CDR3 protein: CASSLKNRAGTGELFF
CDR3 DNA: TGTGCCAGCAGCTTAAAAAACAGGGCCGGCACCGGGGAGCTGTTTTTT

D gene: .
V gene: TRBV4-1
clone size: .
J gene: TRBJ1-5
CDR3 protein: CASSQDSIGNQPQHF
CDR3 DNA: TGCGCCAGCAGCCAAGATAGTATTGGCAATCAGCCCCAGCATTTT

D gene: TRBD2
V gene: TRBV7-9
clone size: few
J gene: TRBJ2-2
CDR3 protein: CASSLSLAGVGELFF
CDR3 DNA: TGTGCCAGCAGCTTATCACTAGCGGGAGTCGGGGAGCTGTTTTTT

D gene: TRBD2
V gene: TRBV25-1
clone size: .
J gene: TRBJ2-7
CDR3 protein: CASRGLADEQYF
CDR3 DNA: TGTGCCAGCAGGGGACTAGCAGACGAGCAGTACTTC

D gene: TRBD2
V gene: TRBV6-1
clone size: few
J gene: TRBJ2-1
CDR3 protein: CASSGRGSGITYNEQFF
CDR3 DNA: TGTGCCAGCAGTGGGAGGGGTAGCGGGATAACCTACAATGAGCAGTTCTTC

D gene: .
V gene: TRBV6-5
clone size: once
J gene: TRBJ1-1
CDR3 protein: CASTPGGMNTEAFF
CDR3 DNA: TGTGCCAGCACCCCCGGGGGGATGAACACTGAAGCTTTCTTT

D gene: TRBD1
V gene: TRBV19
clone size: once
J gene: TRBJ1-5
CDR3 protein: CASSADRNQPQHF
CDR3 DNA: TGTGCCAGTAGCGCGGACAGGAATCAGCCCCAGCATTTT

D gene: .
V gene: TRBV2
clone size: .
J gene: TRBJ1-5
CDR3 protein: CASRSGSSGNQPQHF
CDR3 DNA: TGTGCCAGCCGAAGCGGATCTTCGGGCAATCAGCCCCAGCATTTT

D gene: .
V gene: TRBV25-1
clone size: .
J gene: TRBJ1-4
CDR3 protein: CASSEYYSNEKLFF
CDR3 DNA: TGTGCCAGCAGTGAATATTACAGTAATGAAAAACTGTTTTTT

D gene: .
V gene: TRBV6-2/TRBV6-3
clone size: few
J gene: TRBJ2-1
CDR3 protein: CASSYEAGVTSSYNEQFF
CDR3 DNA: TGTGCCAGCAGTTATGAGGCCGGGGTAACGAGCTCCTACAATGAGCAGTTCTTC

D gene: TRBD1
V gene: TRBV6-1
clone size: .
J gene: TRBJ1-5
CDR3 protein: CASSEFWTGINQPQHF
CDR3 DNA: TGTGCCAGCAGTGAATTTTGGACAGGGATCAATCAGCCCCAGCATTTT

D gene: .
V gene: TRBV5-1
clone size: .
J gene: TRBJ2-1
CDR3 protein: CASSLATTKYNEQFF
CDR3 DNA: TGCGCCAGCAGCTTGGCCACTACTAAATACAATGAGCAGTTCTTC

D gene: TRBD1
V gene: TRBV5-1
clone size: .
J gene: TRBJ2-7
CDR3 protein: CASSEPDRDIYEQYF
CDR3 DNA: TGCGCCAGCAGCGAGCCCGACAGGGACATCTACGAGCAGTACTTC

D gene: .
V gene: TRBV7-6
clone size: .
J gene: TRBJ2-2
CDR3 protein: CASSTRQAFYAAGELFF
CDR3 DNA: TGTGCCAGCAGCACACGACAGGCCTTCTATGCCGCCGGGGAGCTGTTTTTT

D gene: TRBD1
V gene: TRBV19
clone size: .
J gene: TRBJ2-2
CDR3 protein: CASRDRRNTGELFF
CDR3 DNA: TGTGCCAGTAGGGACAGGAGGAACACCGGGGAGCTGTTTTTT

D gene: TRBD1
V gene: TRBV29-1
clone size: .
J gene: TRBJ1-1
CDR3 protein: CSQLGQGGTEAFF
CDR3 DNA: TGCAGTCAACTCGGACAGGGAGGAACTGAAGCTTTCTTT

D gene: TRBD1
V gene: TRBV7-6
clone size: .
J gene: TRBJ1-2
CDR3 protein: CASSTRDRGGYTF
CDR3 DNA: TGTGCCAGCAGCACCCGGGACAGGGGGGGCTACACCTTC

D gene: TRBD1
V gene: TRBV27
clone size: .
J gene: TRBJ1-5
CDR3 protein: CASSRLQGGDQPQHF
CDR3 DNA: TGTGCCAGCAGTAGATTACAGGGGGGGGATCAGCCCCAGCATTTT

D gene: .
V gene: TRBV10-1
clone size: once
J gene: TRBJ1-2
CDR3 protein: CASSPGIDYGYTF
CDR3 DNA: TGCGCCAGCAGCCCCGGGATTGACTATGGCTACACCTTC

D gene: .
V gene: TRBV11-2
clone size: .
J gene: TRBJ1-6
CDR3 protein: CASSLPLGALHF
CDR3 DNA: TGTGCCAGCAGCTTACCCCTAGGAGCCCTCCACTTT

D gene: .
V gene: TRBV5-1
clone size: .
J gene: TRBJ2-7
CDR3 protein: CASSLVSGSEQYF
CDR3 DNA: TGCGCCAGCAGCTTGGTGTCGGGAAGCGAGCAGTACTTC

D gene: .
V gene: TRBV28
clone size: few
J gene: TRBJ2-7
CDR3 protein: CASRWESQYEQYF
CDR3 DNA: TGTGCCAGCAGGTGGGAGTCCCAATACGAGCAGTACTTC

D gene: .
V gene: TRBV7-8
clone size: .
J gene: TRBJ1-6
CDR3 protein: CASSLGQLTSPLHF
CDR3 DNA: TGTGCCAGCAGCTTAGGACAGCTGACTTCACCCCTCCACTTT

D gene: .
V gene: TRBV3-1/TRBV3-2
clone size: .
J gene: TRBJ1-6
CDR3 protein: CASSQSNRVSNNSPLHF
CDR3 DNA: TGTGCCAGCAGCCAATCAAACAGGGTTTCGAATAATTCACCCCTCCACTTT

D gene: .
V gene: TRBV7-3
clone size: .
J gene: TRBJ2-7
CDR3 protein: CASSPGRGWGLSYEQYF
CDR3 DNA: TGTGCCAGCAGCCCTGGGCGTGGGTGGGGGCTTTCCTACGAGCAGTACTTC

D gene: .
V gene: TRBV28
clone size: .
J gene: TRBJ1-6
CDR3 protein: CASSLGFRGGNSPLHF
CDR3 DNA: TGTGCCAGCAGTTTAGGGTTCCGCGGGGGGAATTCACCCCTCCACTTT

D gene: TRBD1
V gene: TRBV2
clone size: .
J gene: TRBJ1-5
CDR3 protein: CASHPTGGSNQPQHF
CDR3 DNA: TGTGCCAGCCACCCCACAGGGGGTAGCAATCAGCCCCAGCATTTT